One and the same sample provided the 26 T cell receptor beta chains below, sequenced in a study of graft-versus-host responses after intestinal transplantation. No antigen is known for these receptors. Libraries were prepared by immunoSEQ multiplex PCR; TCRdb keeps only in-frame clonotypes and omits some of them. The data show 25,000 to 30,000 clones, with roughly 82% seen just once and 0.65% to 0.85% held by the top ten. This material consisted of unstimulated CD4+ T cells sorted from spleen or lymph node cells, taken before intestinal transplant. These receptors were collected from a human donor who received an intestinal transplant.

The DNA of the CDR3 is TGTGCCACTTGGACAGGGGGCTATCAGCCCCAGCATTTT. Translated, it gives CATWTGGYQPQHF. J is TRBJ1-5 and V is TRBV19; TRBD1 aligns across 11 bases. After removal of 10 bases from V and 5 bases from J, the junction contained 4 bases not matched to a gene. The CDR3 sequence is 13 residues long. Looked up from germline, CDR1 is LNHDA and CDR2 is SQIVND (reference sequence).

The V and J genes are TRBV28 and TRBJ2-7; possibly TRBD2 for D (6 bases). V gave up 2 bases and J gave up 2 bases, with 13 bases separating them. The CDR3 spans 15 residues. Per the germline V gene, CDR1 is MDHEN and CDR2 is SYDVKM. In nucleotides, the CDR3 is TGTGCCAGCAGTTTAGGGGGGAGAACCCCCTACGAGCAGTACTTC. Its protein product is CASSLGGRTPYEQYF. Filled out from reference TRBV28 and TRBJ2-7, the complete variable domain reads DVKVTQSSRYLVKRTGEKVFLECVQDMDHENMFWYRQDPGLGLRLIYFSYDVKMKEKGDIPEGYSVSREKKERFSLILESASTNQTSMYLCASSLGGRTPYEQYFGPGTRLTVT.

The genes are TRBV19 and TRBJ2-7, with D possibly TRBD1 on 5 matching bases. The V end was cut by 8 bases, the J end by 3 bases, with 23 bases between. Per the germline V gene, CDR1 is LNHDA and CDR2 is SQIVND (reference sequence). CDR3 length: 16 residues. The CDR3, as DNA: TGTGCCAGTCCCCTTGGGCAGGGAACCCCTGGCTACGAGCAGTACTTC. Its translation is CASPLGQGTPGYEQYF.

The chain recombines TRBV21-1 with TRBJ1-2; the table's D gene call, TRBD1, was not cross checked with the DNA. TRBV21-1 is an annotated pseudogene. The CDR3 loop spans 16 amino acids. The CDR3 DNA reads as TGTGCCAGCAGCAAAGCCCCCCAGGGGTCTAACTATGGCTACACCTTC. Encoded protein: CASSKAPQGSNYGYTF.

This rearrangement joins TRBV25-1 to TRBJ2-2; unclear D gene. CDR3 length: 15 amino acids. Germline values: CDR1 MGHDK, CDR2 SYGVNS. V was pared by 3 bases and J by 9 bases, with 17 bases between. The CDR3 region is CASSDNRLGYRELFF. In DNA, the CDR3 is TGTGCCAGCAGTGACAACCGTCTTGGGTACCGGGAGCTGTTTTTT.

The CDR3 DNA reads as TGCGCCAGCGGAATATTACAGGGGACGGAAGGCTACACCTTC. This gives the protein CASGILQGTEGYTF. The chain uses TRBV5-1 and TRBJ1-2, with 7 bases aligning to TRBD1. The germline gives CDR1 SGHRS, CDR2 YFSETQ. J was trimmed by 8 bases and V by 7 bases; bases with no gene match: 14. The CDR3 has 14 amino acids.

CDR3 DNA: TGTGCCAGTAATCAGCGGGAGACGACCGGGGAGCTGTTTTTT. As protein: CASNQRETTGELFF. The chain is built from TRBV19 and TRBJ2-2, with 8 bases aligning to TRBD2. This CDR3 comprises 14 residues. CDR1 is LNHDA, CDR2 SQIVND, per germline (reference sequence). Trimming took 7 bases from V and 5 from J; bases not matched to a gene: 6.

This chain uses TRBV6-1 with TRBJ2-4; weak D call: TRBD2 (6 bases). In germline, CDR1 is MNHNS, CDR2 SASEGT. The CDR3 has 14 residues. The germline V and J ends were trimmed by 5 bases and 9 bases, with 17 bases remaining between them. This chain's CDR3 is CASSLLARDAIQYF. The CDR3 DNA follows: TGTGCCAGCAGTCTACTAGCCAGGGATGCCATTCAGTACTTC.

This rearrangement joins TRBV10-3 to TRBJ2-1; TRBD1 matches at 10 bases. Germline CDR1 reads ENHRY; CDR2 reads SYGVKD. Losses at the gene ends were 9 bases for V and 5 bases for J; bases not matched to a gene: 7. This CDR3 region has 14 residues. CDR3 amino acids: CAITGTGANNEQFF. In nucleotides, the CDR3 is TGTGCCATAACCGGGACAGGGGCCAACAATGAGCAGTTCTTC.

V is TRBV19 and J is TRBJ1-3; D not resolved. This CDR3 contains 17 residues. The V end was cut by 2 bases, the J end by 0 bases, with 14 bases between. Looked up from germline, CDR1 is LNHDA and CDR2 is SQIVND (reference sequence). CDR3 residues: CASSIIGLGSSGNTIYF. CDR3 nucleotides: TGTGCCAGTAGTATAATCGGTCTGGGTTCCTCTGGAAACACCATATATTTT.

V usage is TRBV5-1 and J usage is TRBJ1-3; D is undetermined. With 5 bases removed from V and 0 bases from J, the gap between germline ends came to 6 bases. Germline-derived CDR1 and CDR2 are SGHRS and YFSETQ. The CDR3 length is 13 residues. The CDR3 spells CASSYSSGNTIYF. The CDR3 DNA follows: TGCGCCAGCAGTTATAGCTCTGGAAACACCATATATTTT.

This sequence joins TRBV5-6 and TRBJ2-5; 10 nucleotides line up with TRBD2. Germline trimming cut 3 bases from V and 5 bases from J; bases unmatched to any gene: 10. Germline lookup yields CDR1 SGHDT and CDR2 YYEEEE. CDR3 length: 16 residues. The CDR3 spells CASSSGLADLGETQYF. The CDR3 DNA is TGTGCCAGCAGCTCCGGACTAGCGGACCTCGGGGAGACCCAGTACTTC.

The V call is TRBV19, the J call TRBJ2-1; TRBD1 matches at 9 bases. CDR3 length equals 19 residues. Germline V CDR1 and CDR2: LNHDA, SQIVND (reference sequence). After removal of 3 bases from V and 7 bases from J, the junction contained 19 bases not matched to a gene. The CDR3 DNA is TGTGCCAGTAGTATCAACCGGAGAATCCGGGACAGGGATGTGAATGAGCAGTTCTTC. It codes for CASSINRRIRDRDVNEQFF.

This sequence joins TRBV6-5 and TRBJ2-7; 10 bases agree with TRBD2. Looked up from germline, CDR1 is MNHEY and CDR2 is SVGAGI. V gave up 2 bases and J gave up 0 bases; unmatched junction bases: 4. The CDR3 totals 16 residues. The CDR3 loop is CASSYKLAGSSYEQYF. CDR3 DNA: TGTGCCAGCAGTTACAAACTAGCGGGGAGCTCCTACGAGCAGTACTTC.

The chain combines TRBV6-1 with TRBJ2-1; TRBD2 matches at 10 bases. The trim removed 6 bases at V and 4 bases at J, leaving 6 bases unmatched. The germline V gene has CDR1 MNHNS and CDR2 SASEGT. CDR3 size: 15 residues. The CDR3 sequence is CASSLRTSGYNEQFF. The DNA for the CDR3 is TGTGCCAGCAGCCTTAGGACTAGCGGTTACAATGAGCAGTTCTTC.

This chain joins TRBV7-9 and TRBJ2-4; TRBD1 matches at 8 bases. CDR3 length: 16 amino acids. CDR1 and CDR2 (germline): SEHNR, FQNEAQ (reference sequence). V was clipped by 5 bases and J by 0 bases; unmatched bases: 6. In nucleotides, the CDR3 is TGTGCCAGCAGCCCGGGACAGGCAATAGCCAAAAACATTCAGTACTTC. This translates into CASSPGQAIAKNIQYF.

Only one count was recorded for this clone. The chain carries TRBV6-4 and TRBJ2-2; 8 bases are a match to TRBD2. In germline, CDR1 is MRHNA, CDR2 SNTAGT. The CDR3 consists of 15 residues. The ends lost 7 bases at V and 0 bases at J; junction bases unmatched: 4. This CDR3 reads CASNLAGSNTGELFF. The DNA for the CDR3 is TGTGCCAGCAACTTAGCGGGATCGAACACCGGGGAGCTGTTTTTT.

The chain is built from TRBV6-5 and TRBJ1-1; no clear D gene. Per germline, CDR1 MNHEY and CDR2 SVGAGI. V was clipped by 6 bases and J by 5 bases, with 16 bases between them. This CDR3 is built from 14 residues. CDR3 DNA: TGTGCCAGCAGAACTACATCGGCGGGGACTGAAGCTTTCTTT. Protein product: CASRTTSAGTEAFF.

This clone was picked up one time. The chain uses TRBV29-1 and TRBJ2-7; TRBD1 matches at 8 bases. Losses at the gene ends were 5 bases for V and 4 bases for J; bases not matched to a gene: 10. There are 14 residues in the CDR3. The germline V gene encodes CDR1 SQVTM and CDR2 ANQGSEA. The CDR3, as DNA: TGCAGCGTTCAGGGGGAGCGACAGGGGTACGAGCAGTACTTC. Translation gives CSVQGERQGYEQYF.

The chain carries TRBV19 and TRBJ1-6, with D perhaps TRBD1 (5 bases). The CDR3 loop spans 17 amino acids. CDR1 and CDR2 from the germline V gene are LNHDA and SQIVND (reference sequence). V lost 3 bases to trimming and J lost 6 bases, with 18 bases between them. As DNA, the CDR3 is TGTGCCAGTAGTATGCCCCTATGGGGGGACCCTAATTCACCCCTCCACTTT. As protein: CASSMPLWGDPNSPLHF. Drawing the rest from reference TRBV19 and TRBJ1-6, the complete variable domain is DGGITQSPKYLFRKEGQNVTLSCEQNLNHDAMYWYRQDPGQGLRLIYYSQIVNDFQKGDIAEGYSVSREKKESFPLTVTSAQKNPTAFYLCASSMPLWGDPNSPLHFGNGTRLTVT.

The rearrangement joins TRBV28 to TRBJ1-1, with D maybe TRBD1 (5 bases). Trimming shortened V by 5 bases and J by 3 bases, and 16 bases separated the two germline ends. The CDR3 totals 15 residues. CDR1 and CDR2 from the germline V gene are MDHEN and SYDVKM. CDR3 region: CASSGAQPADTEAFF. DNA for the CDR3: TGTGCCAGCAGTGGGGCCCAACCTGCTGACACTGAAGCTTTCTTT. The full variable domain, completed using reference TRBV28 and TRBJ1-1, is DVKVTQSSRYLVKRTGEKVFLECVQDMDHENMFWYRQDPGLGLRLIYFSYDVKMKEKGDIPEGYSVSREKKERFSLILESASTNQTSMYLCASSGAQPADTEAFFGQGTRLTVV.

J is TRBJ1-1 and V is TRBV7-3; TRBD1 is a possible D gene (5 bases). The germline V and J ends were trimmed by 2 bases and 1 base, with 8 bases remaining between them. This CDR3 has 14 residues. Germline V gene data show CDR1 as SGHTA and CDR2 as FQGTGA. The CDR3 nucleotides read TGTGCCAGCAGCTTAGCGACAGAGAACACTGAAGCTTTCTTT. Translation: CASSLATENTEAFF.

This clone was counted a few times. For the CDR3, the DNA is TGTGCCAGCTCACCGCTGCGGACAGGGGAGACCCAGTACTTC. This codes for CASSPLRTGETQYF. V is TRBV18 and J is TRBJ2-5, with 8 bases aligning to TRBD1. Germline values: CDR1 KGHSH, CDR2 LQKENI. V was clipped by 3 bases and J by 5 bases; unmatched bases: 5. The CDR3 loop spans 14 amino acids.

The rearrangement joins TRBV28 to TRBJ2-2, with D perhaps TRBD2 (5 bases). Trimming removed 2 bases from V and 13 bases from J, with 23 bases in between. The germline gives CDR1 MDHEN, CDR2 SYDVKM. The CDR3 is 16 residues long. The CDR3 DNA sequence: TGTGCCAGCAGTTTAGTGTCGGGGAATAGCGTTCGTGGGCTGTTTTTT. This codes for CASSLVSGNSVRGLFF.

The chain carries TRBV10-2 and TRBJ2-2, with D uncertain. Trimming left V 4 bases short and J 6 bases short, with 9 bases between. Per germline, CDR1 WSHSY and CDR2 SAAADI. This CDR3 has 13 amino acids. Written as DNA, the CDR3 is TGCGCCAGCAGTGGGCAGGCGGCCGGGGAGCTGTTTTTT. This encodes CASSGQAAGELFF.

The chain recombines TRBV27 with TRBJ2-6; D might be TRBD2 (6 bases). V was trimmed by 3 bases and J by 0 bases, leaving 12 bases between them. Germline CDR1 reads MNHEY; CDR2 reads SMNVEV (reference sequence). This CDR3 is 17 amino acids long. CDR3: CASSLGGGGSGANVLTF. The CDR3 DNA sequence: TGTGCCAGCAGTTTGGGGGGTGGGGGCTCTGGGGCCAACGTCCTGACTTTC.